Listed below are T cell receptor beta chains from one sample, sequenced in a study of OX40 agonist ivuxolimab in advanced cancers. Assay: immunoSEQ multiplex PCR; the TCRdb copy retains only in-frame clones and omits some. The sample records some 82,000 clones, almost 90% being singletons. Sample: CD4+ or CD8+ T cells sorted from blood, taken in a trial of the OX40 agonist ivuxolimab. These TCRs come from an adult with an advanced solid tumor such as melanoma, head and neck, liver or kidney cancer. Both conserved end residues are part of each CDR3. Fields, in order: J gene, D gene, V gene, clone size, CDR3 DNA, CDR3 protein. The D gene is left open where the match is weak. Size is stated for part of the rows, as once, few or many counts, or as a class when the clone is expanded.

j_gene: TRBJ2-1
d_gene: TRBD2
v_gene: TRBV5-4
abundance: -
CDR3nt: TGTGCCAGCAGCTTGAAACTAGCGGGACATGAGCAGTTCTTC
CDR3aa: CASSLKLAGHEQFF

j_gene: TRBJ2-2
d_gene: TRBD2
v_gene: TRBV5-4
abundance: -
CDR3nt: TGTGCCAGCAGATCCGGGACTAGCGACACCGGGGAGCTGTTTTTT
CDR3aa: CASRSGTSDTGELFF

j_gene: TRBJ1-3
d_gene: -
v_gene: TRBV4-3
abundance: -
CDR3nt: TGCGCCAGCAGCCAAGATCATCCCTCTGGAAACACCATATATTTT
CDR3aa: CASSQDHPSGNTIYF

j_gene: TRBJ2-7
d_gene: -
v_gene: TRBV28
abundance: -
CDR3nt: TGTGCCAGCAGACTCGTGATGGACCACTCCTACGAGCAGTACTTC
CDR3aa: CASRLVMDHSYEQYF

j_gene: TRBJ2-6
d_gene: -
v_gene: TRBV7-2
abundance: -
CDR3nt: TGTGCCAGCAGCACCAGGCCAGGGTCCGGGGCCAACGTCCTGACTTTC
CDR3aa: CASSTRPGSGANVLTF

j_gene: TRBJ2-3
d_gene: -
v_gene: TRBV29-1
abundance: once
CDR3nt: TGCAGCATTGGGGCCATCACAGATACGCAGTATTTT
CDR3aa: CSIGAITDTQYF

j_gene: TRBJ2-1
d_gene: -
v_gene: TRBV2
abundance: -
CDR3nt: TGTGCCAGCAGTGAATCCAGGGGGGGTGGCAATGAGCAGTTCTTC
CDR3aa: CASSESRGGGNEQFF

j_gene: TRBJ1-5
d_gene: -
v_gene: TRBV28
abundance: once
CDR3nt: TGTGCCAGCAGTTTAGGCCAAGACAGGTTCAATCAGCCCCAGCATTTT
CDR3aa: CASSLGQDRFNQPQHF

j_gene: TRBJ2-2
d_gene: -
v_gene: TRBV7-3
abundance: -
CDR3nt: TGTGCCAGCAGCGTAAAAGGGGCCGGGGAGCTGTTTTTT
CDR3aa: CASSVKGAGELFF

j_gene: TRBJ2-1
d_gene: TRBD2
v_gene: TRBV5-4
abundance: -
CDR3nt: TGTGCCAGCAGCGTAGGGACTAGCGGGAGCTTCCATGAGCAGTTCTTC
CDR3aa: CASSVGTSGSFHEQFF

j_gene: TRBJ2-1
d_gene: -
v_gene: TRBV5-1
abundance: -
CDR3nt: TGCGCCAGCAGCTTACCAGGACAGGGGGGAGCGGGAGGCTCCTACAATGAGCAGTTCTTC
CDR3aa: CASSLPGQGGAGGSYNEQFF

j_gene: TRBJ2-7
d_gene: -
v_gene: TRBV5-4
abundance: -
CDR3nt: TGTGCCAGCAGCCGGGACTTTTCCTACGAGCAGTACTTC
CDR3aa: CASSRDFSYEQYF

j_gene: TRBJ1-2
d_gene: -
v_gene: TRBV4-2
abundance: -
CDR3nt: TGTGCCAGCAGCCCCCGGGGGTTGTCTAACTATGGCTACACCTTC
CDR3aa: CASSPRGLSNYGYTF

j_gene: TRBJ1-2
d_gene: -
v_gene: TRBV7-9
abundance: -
CDR3nt: TGTGCCAGCAGCCCTAGCTTAGCATACTCTAACTATGGCTACACCTTC
CDR3aa: CASSPSLAYSNYGYTF